This record looks at one T cell receptor (beta chain) sequence and its context. Its antigen is not identified. Lesional scalp punch biopsies and peripheral blood were collected from alopecia areata patients. The data derive from a study of CD8+ T cells in alopecia areata. Looking at the study overall: Each of the treated patients was given oral tofacitinib, 5 to 10 mg twice daily, for moderate-to-severe alopecia areata.

RNA was isolated and reverse transcribed to cDNA, the sequencing template. This table comes from immunoSEQ multiplex PCR, and its TCRdb copy is limited to in-frame clones, with some not included. The profile shows some 130,000 clones, approximately 53% of them singletons. General study findings and limits: Against the mouse data, patients shared TCRs less clearly, possibly for HLA reasons. Elevated clonality characterized lesional scalp relative to normal scalp, particularly in alopecia totalis/universalis.

J lost 4 bases, V lost 6 bases, and 11 bases had no gene match. The CDR3 extends over 16 amino acids. Germline V gene lookup returns CDR1 MDHEN and CDR2 SYDVKM. The TCR sequence derives from a human donor with alopecia areata. The input for sequencing was CD4+ T cells sorted from blood, taken at week 0. This chain links TRBV28 with TRBJ2-2, with 7 bases fitting TRBD2. The CDR3 here is CASRGTTGGPTGELFF. CDR3 DNA: TGTGCCAGCAGGGGCACGACGGGAGGACCCACCGGGGAGCTGTTTTTT.